Included here is one TCR beta chain sequence, with context. Germline CDR1 reads MNHEY; CDR2 reads SMNVEV (reference sequence). This CDR3 is 15 amino acids long. J lost 2 bases, V lost 4 bases, and 6 bases had no gene match. This entry belongs to a study of T cell changes during pregnancy in multiple sclerosis. The table came from immunoSEQ multiplex PCR; TCRdb's copy has only in-frame clones and leaves some out. The sample yields roughly 63,000 clones, 93% seen once. V is TRBV27 and J is TRBJ2-7, with 9 bases identical to TRBD1. The sequencing used CD8+ T cells from peripheral blood mononuclear cells, collected in the second trimester of pregnancy. This TCR was sampled from a female donor with multiple sclerosis, enrolled in a pregnancy study. CDR3 DNA sequence: TGTGCCAGCAGTTCCACAGGGGGCAACACCTACGAGCAGTACTTC. Protein: CASSSTGGNTYEQYF.